This passage covers 17 T cell receptor beta chains from one sample sequenced in a study of CD8 T cells in Susac syndrome. An amount of RNA that ranged from roughly 0.45 to 1 ug was reverse transcribed with random hexamers. In TCRdb, the immunoSEQ multiplex PCR reads were re-called with MiXCR into one record per CDR3 protein. This table holds 150,000 to 160,000 distinct CDR3 sequences, 90% to 95% found once. The sequenced material came from CD8+ T cells from PBMCs. These receptor sequences come from a human donor with multiple sclerosis.

The V gene is TRBV30, the J gene TRBJ1-2, with no clear D. Germline-derived CDR1 and CDR2 are GTSNPN and SVGIG (reference sequence). This CDR3 comprises 12 residues. Trimming left V 3 bases short and J 3 bases short, with 8 bases between. This chain's CDR3 is CAWRHLHYGYTF. CDR3 coding DNA: TGTGCCTGGAGACACCTCCACTATGGCTACACCTTC.

The chain is built from TRBV2 and TRBJ2-7; TRBD1 is a possible D gene (7 bases). With 2 bases removed from V and 0 bases from J, the gap between germline ends came to 11 bases. Germline V CDR1 and CDR2: SNHLY, FYNNEI. The CDR3 sequence is 15 residues long. CDR3 residues: CASSEWGDSSYEQYF. The CDR3 nucleotides read TGTGCCAGCAGTGAATGGGGGGACAGCTCCTACGAGCAGTACTTC.

The chain uses TRBV9 and TRBJ2-7, with D tentatively TRBD1 (5 bases). The CDR3 consists of 14 residues. V dropped 0 bases and J dropped 4 bases, with 11 bases sitting between them. From germline, CDR1 is SGDLS and CDR2 YYNGEE. The CDR3 is CASSVAGQDYEQYF. Here the CDR3 DNA reads TGTGCCAGCAGCGTAGCTGGACAAGATTACGAGCAGTACTTC.

This chain uses TRBV20-1 with TRBJ2-7; the D is unclear. The CDR3 totals 13 residues. The ends were cut back, 3 bases at V and 4 bases at J, with 13 bases in the middle. CDR1 DFQATT and CDR2 SNEGSKA come from the germline V gene (reference sequence). The CDR3 loop reads CSASKGMGYEQYF. The CDR3 region has the DNA TGCAGTGCTAGCAAGGGTATGGGATACGAGCAGTACTTC.

The chain employs TRBV13 and TRBJ1-2, with 7 bases matching TRBD1. J gave up 8 bases and V 3 bases, and 6 bases lay outside the gene matches. The CDR3 sequence is 13 residues long. Germline V gene data show CDR1 as PRHDT and CDR2 as FYEKMQ (reference sequence). CDR3 DNA sequence: TGTGCCAGCAGCTTTAGGGGGCGCGGCGGCTACACCTTC. Translated, it gives CASSFRGRGGYTF.

The chain couples TRBV5-1 to TRBJ1-2; TRBD1 agrees at 8 bases. Trimming at V came to 0 bases and at J to 6 bases, leaving 4 bases not matched to a gene. The CDR3 runs 14 residues. Germline CDR1 SGHRS, CDR2 YFSETQ. The CDR3 nucleotides read TGCGCCAGCAGCTTGGACAGGGGGAAGGATGGCTACACCTTC. The encoded protein is CASSLDRGKDGYTF.

The rearrangement joins TRBV29-1 to TRBJ2-7; 9 bases align to TRBD2. Germline V gene data show CDR1 as SQVTM and CDR2 as ANQGSEA. This CDR3 has 15 residues. The trim removed 3 bases at V and 2 bases at J, leaving 8 bases unmatched. The CDR3 sequence: CSVETLAGFAYEQYF. The CDR3 bases are TGCAGCGTTGAGACCCTAGCGGGGTTTGCCTACGAGCAGTACTTC.

V usage is TRBV7-9 and J usage is TRBJ2-5; 7 bases align to TRBD1. The CDR3 has 15 residues. With 1 base clipped from V and 2 bases from J, the junction kept 4 bases outside the gene matches. Germline CDR1 reads SEHNR; CDR2 reads FQNEAQ (reference sequence). The CDR3 region has the DNA TGTGCCAGCAGCTTAGGGGACAGAAAACAAGAGACCCAGTACTTC. It yields the protein CASSLGDRKQETQYF.

CDR3: CASSFGQPQHF. The CDR3 nucleotides are TGTGCCAGCAGTTTTGGCCAGCCCCAGCATTTT. The V and J genes are TRBV28 and TRBJ1-5; D is undetermined. This CDR3 comprises 11 residues. Germline CDR1 reads MDHEN; CDR2 reads SYDVKM. Trimming left V 3 bases short and J 7 bases short, with 4 bases between.

V usage is TRBV20-1 and J usage is TRBJ2-3; 8 nucleotides agree with TRBD2. This CDR3 spans 15 amino acids. Germline CDR1 is DFQATT and CDR2 is SNEGSKA (reference sequence). V lost 1 base and J lost 5; bases outside the gene matches: 8. The CDR3 loop reads CSARGSGTRKDTQYF. Written as DNA, the CDR3 is TGCAGTGCTAGAGGGTCCGGGACTAGAAAAGATACGCAGTATTTT.

The chain joins TRBV9 to TRBJ2-1; 8 bases are a match to TRBD1. The V gene end was trimmed by 4 bases and the J gene end by 10 bases; junction bases not matched to a gene: 4. Germline CDR1 and CDR2: SGDLS and YYNGEE. This CDR3 has 12 amino acids. The CDR3 DNA sequence: TGTGCCAGCAGCCCGAGGGACAGGGAGCAGTTCTTC. Its protein is CASSPRDREQFF.

The chain is built from TRBV9 and TRBJ2-7, with D possibly being TRBD1 (6 bases). This CDR3 is 15 amino acids long. Germline V gene lookup returns CDR1 SGDLS and CDR2 YYNGEE. V shed 4 bases and J shed 3 bases, with 17 bases lying between them. Written as DNA, the CDR3 is TGTGCCAGCAGCCCCAACAGGGACCCTCGCTACGAGCAGTACTTC. This gives the protein CASSPNRDPRYEQYF. Full variable domain (missing parts from reference TRBV9 and TRBJ2-7): DSGVTQTPKHLITATGQRVTLRCSPRSGDLSVYWYQQSLDQGLQFLIQYYNGEERAKGNILERFSAQQFPDLHSELNLSSLELGDSALYFCASSPNRDPRYEQYFGPGTRLTVT.

The J gene is TRBJ2-1, the V gene TRBV15; no firm D call. Germline values: CDR1 LNHNV, CDR2 YYDKDF (reference sequence). The CDR3 is 16 residues long. Trimming removed 5 bases from V and 2 bases from J, with 16 bases in between. CDR3 protein: CATSPTDGPPYNEQFF. Here the CDR3 DNA reads TGTGCCACCAGCCCTACGGACGGGCCTCCCTACAATGAGCAGTTCTTC.

The rearrangement uses TRBV13 and TRBJ1-1; D call uncertain. Trimming removed 0 bases from V and 11 bases from J, with 16 bases in between. The germline CDR1 and CDR2 sequences are PRHDT and FYEKMQ (reference sequence). The CDR3 extends over 14 amino acids. In DNA, the CDR3 is TGTGCCAGCAGCTTAGGCAGAGGGATTGCCACGGCTTTCTTT. Translating it yields CASSLGRGIATAFF.

The chain combines TRBV29-1 with TRBJ2-7; D unclear. V lost 6 bases, J lost 2 bases, and 14 bases lay in between. CDR3 size: 13 residues. Germline loops: CDR1 SQVTM, CDR2 ANQGSEA. For the CDR3, the DNA is TGCAGCGTCGGCCCGGACGAGACCTACGAGCAGTACTTC. It specifies CSVGPDETYEQYF.

The V gene is TRBV27, the J gene TRBJ2-3, with a weak D call TRBD1 (5 bases). V was pared by 4 bases and J by 7 bases, with 9 bases between. Germline CDR1 MNHEY, CDR2 SMNVEV (reference sequence). The CDR3 runs 12 residues. The CDR3 protein is CASSSRANTQYF. The CDR3 DNA sequence: TGTGCCAGCAGTTCCAGGGCGAATACGCAGTATTTT.

The chain links TRBV2 to TRBJ2-1; D unclear. This CDR3 has 13 residues. Trimming took 7 bases from V and 2 from J, leaving 9 bases between them. CDR1 and CDR2 (germline): SNHLY, FYNNEI. The CDR3 spells CASIWETYNEQFF. CDR3 sequence (DNA): TGTGCCAGCATTTGGGAAACCTACAATGAGCAGTTCTTC.